The 26 T cell receptor beta chains listed next were all sequenced from one sample in a study of PD-L1 blockade in urothelial cancer. Produced via immunoSEQ multiplex PCR; TCRdb's table is partial and in-frame only. The profile shows just under 40,000 clones, approximately 93% of them singletons. Time point defined: pretreatment peripheral blood. Sequencing used PBMCs, obtained around atezolizumab (anti-PD-L1) treatment. The receptors stem from a woman aged 55 to 70 with urothelial cancer.

The chain joins TRBV6-5 to TRBJ1-1, with D possibly TRBD1 on 5 matching bases. The V end lost 6 bases, the J end lost 0 bases, and 11 bases lay between the germline ends. CDR1 is MNHEY and CDR2 is SVGAGI in the germline V gene. This CDR3 has 14 amino acids. CDR3: CASSKGLLNTEAFF. CDR3 coding DNA: TGTGCCAGCAGCAAGGGACTTTTGAACACTGAAGCTTTCTTT.

CDR3 sequence reads: CASSLGQGAEGNQPQHF. DNA of the CDR3: TGTGCCAGCAGCTTAGGACAGGGGGCGGAAGGCAATCAGCCCCAGCATTTT. The J gene is TRBJ1-5, the V gene TRBV7-9, with TRBD1 identical over 10 bases. The CDR3 contains 17 residues. The V gene end was trimmed by 1 base and the J gene end by 2 bases; junction bases not matched to a gene: 5. The germline V gene encodes CDR1 SEHNR and CDR2 FQNEAQ (reference sequence).

The genes are TRBV7-9 and TRBJ1-5; 7 bases agree with TRBD1. The CDR3 totals 14 residues. Germline CDR1 and CDR2: SEHNR and FQNEAQ (reference sequence). The V and J ends lost 5 bases and 2 bases, in that order; junction bases with no gene match: 3. CDR3 loop: CASSTGTGNQPQHF. The CDR3 DNA is TGTGCCAGCAGCACAGGGACAGGCAATCAGCCCCAGCATTTT.

The chain uses TRBV6-6 and TRBJ1-2; perhaps TRBD1 as D (6 bases). Trimming cost V 5 bases and J 2 bases, with 12 bases left between them. Germline-derived CDR1 and CDR2 are MNHNY and SVGAGI (reference sequence). CDR3 length: 14 amino acids. The CDR3 nucleotides read TGTGCCAGCAGTACCAGGGGCCGGAACTATGGCTACACCTTC. It encodes CASSTRGRNYGYTF.

V usage is TRBV19 and J usage is TRBJ2-2; 10 bases match TRBD2. CDR1 is LNHDA and CDR2 is SQIVND in the germline V gene (reference sequence). Losses at the gene ends were 7 bases for V and 4 bases for J; bases not matched to a gene: 18. This CDR3 comprises 19 residues. The CDR3 bases are TGTGCCAGTACCTCAATTGTCCCAGCGGGAGGGAAGAGCACCGGGGAGCTGTTTTTT. Protein product: CASTSIVPAGGKSTGELFF. Looking up the rest from reference TRBV19 and TRBJ2-2 gives the full variable domain: DGGITQSPKYLFRKEGQNVTLSCEQNLNHDAMYWYRQDPGQGLRLIYYSQIVNDFQKGDIAEGYSVSREKKESFPLTVTSAQKNPTAFYLCASTSIVPAGGKSTGELFFGEGSRLTVL.

This clone was recorded only once. The chain joins TRBV6-5 to TRBJ2-6; maybe TRBD1 (5 bases). The CDR3 covers 15 residues. Germline V gene sequence: CDR1 MNHEY, CDR2 SVGAGI. Between the trimmed V and J ends, which lost 2 bases and 2 bases, there was a span of 7 bases. The CDR3 is CASSYQGTGANVLTF. In DNA form, the CDR3 reads TGTGCCAGCAGTTACCAGGGTACTGGGGCCAACGTCCTGACTTTC.

The gene calls are TRBV5-1 and TRBJ2-3; maybe TRBD1 (6 bases). The CDR3 is 16 amino acids. The V end lost 4 bases, the J end lost 1 base, and 16 bases lay between the germline ends. Germline V gives CDR1 SGHRS, CDR2 YFSETQ. For the CDR3, the DNA is TGCGCCAGCAGCACGGGACAAGTAGAAGGCACAGATACGCAGTATTTT. Residues: CASSTGQVEGTDTQYF.

The V and J genes are TRBV7-2 and TRBJ2-1; TRBD2 matches at 12 bases. J was trimmed by 9 bases and V by 4 bases; bases with no gene match: 10. This CDR3 contains 16 residues. CDR1 is SGHTA and CDR2 is FQGNSA in the germline V gene. For the CDR3, the DNA is TGTGCCAGCAGCTCATCTAGCGGGAGGGCCCGGATTGAGCAGTTCTTC. Residues: CASSSSSGRARIEQFF.

This clone turned up a few times. V is TRBV5-1 and J is TRBJ2-7; 12 bases align to TRBD2. The trim removed 0 bases at V and 5 bases at J, leaving 15 bases unmatched. The CDR3 is 19 residues long. CDR1 is SGHRS, CDR2 YFSETQ, per germline. The CDR3 DNA reads TGCGCCAGCAGCTTGGGGGGACTAGCGGGTTACGCGAGCTTCGACGAGCAGTACTTC. Translating it yields CASSLGGLAGYASFDEQYF.

The CDR3: CASSRLVGQNSNQPQHF. In DNA form, the CDR3 reads TGTGCCAGCAGCCGCCTTGTGGGACAGAATAGCAATCAGCCCCAGCATTTT. The chain has TRBV5-5 and TRBJ1-5; 7 bases are shared with TRBD1. This CDR3 region has 17 residues. V was clipped by 4 bases and J by 0 bases; unmatched bases: 10. Germline-derived CDR1 and CDR2 are SGHKS and YYEKEE (reference sequence).

The rearrangement uses TRBV29-1 and TRBJ1-1; D remains ambiguous. In germline, CDR1 is SQVTM, CDR2 ANQGSEA. The CDR3 sequence is 13 residues long. Trimming stripped 1 base from V and 2 bases from J, with 8 bases between. In DNA, the CDR3 is TGCAGCGTTGAAGTCCCGGTCAACACTGAAGCTTTCTTT. Translating gives CSVEVPVNTEAFF.

J is TRBJ2-1 and V is TRBV27, with D possibly matching TRBD1 (7 bases). CDR1 is MNHEY and CDR2 is SMNVEV in the germline V gene (reference sequence). The CDR3 is 15 residues long. Deletions cut 6 bases from V and 1 base from J, with 13 bases between. The DNA for the CDR3 is TGTGCCAGCAGGCTTGCAGGGGGGTCCTACAATGAGCAGTTCTTC. Translated, it gives CASRLAGGSYNEQFF.

The V call is TRBV11-2, the J call TRBJ2-6, with 12 bases fitting TRBD2. Germline V lookup: CDR1 SGHAT, CDR2 FQNNGV. The CDR3 is made up of 19 amino acids. V shed 5 bases and J 0 bases; nucleotides not matched to a gene: 8. The CDR3 bases are TGTGCCAGCAGCCCCAGGACTAGCGGGGCCGGCTCTGGGGCCAACGTCCTGACTTTC. Translation: CASSPRTSGAGSGANVLTF.

CDR3 DNA sequence: TGTGCCAGCAGTCTTGGACAGGGTGGTTTCCACGAGCAGTACTTC. Its translation is CASSLGQGGFHEQYF. The chain carries TRBV2 and TRBJ2-7; 8 nucleotides line up with TRBD1. Germline CDR1 and CDR2: SNHLY and FYNNEI. The CDR3 totals 15 residues. J gave up 5 bases and V 5 bases, and 11 bases lay outside the gene matches.

The CDR3 sequence: CAIKPTGDSVYGYTF. The CDR3 DNA reads as TGTGCCATTAAACCAACAGGGGACAGTGTCTATGGCTACACCTTC. This chain connects TRBV10-3 to TRBJ1-2, with 7 nucleotides matching TRBD1. Germline V lookup: CDR1 ENHRY, CDR2 SYGVKD. This CDR3 contains 15 residues. With 9 bases clipped from V and 4 bases from J, the junction kept 14 bases outside the gene matches.

The chain couples TRBV2 to TRBJ2-2, with 8 bases fitting TRBD1. V lost 4 bases and J lost 5; bases outside the gene matches: 3. Germline V gene sequence: CDR1 SNHLY, CDR2 FYNNEI. CDR3 length equals 14 residues. The CDR3 nucleotides are TGTGCCAGCAGTGGTCGGACAGGGACCGGGGAGCTGTTTTTT. Protein product: CASSGRTGTGELFF.

This rearrangement joins TRBV18 to TRBJ1-2; 8 positions match TRBD1. The CDR3 extends over 16 amino acids. V dropped 4 bases and J dropped 3; count of bases not matched to a gene: 10. The germline CDR1 and CDR2 sequences are KGHSH and LQKENI. Written as DNA, the CDR3 is TGTGCCAGCTCACAAGGACAGGGATATTTCGACTATGGCTACACCTTC. Protein product: CASSQGQGYFDYGYTF.

The rearrangement joins TRBV27 to TRBJ1-2; D not certain. The germline V gene has CDR1 MNHEY and CDR2 SMNVEV (reference sequence). V dropped 4 bases and J dropped 4 bases, with 13 bases sitting between them. CDR3 length equals 14 residues. For the CDR3, the DNA is TGTGCCAGCAGTTCCCCGAGGGTACCCTATGGCTACACCTTC. Amino acids: CASSSPRVPYGYTF.

In DNA, the CDR3 is TGTGCCAGCAGATCGGGACTAGCGTACGAGCAGTACTTC. Its translation: CASRSGLAYEQYF. The V gene is TRBV6-6, the J gene TRBJ2-7; 10 bases line up with TRBD2. Trimming cost V 6 bases and J 4 bases; bases outside gene matches: 3. The CDR3 length is 13 residues. Germline assignment: CDR1 MNHNY and CDR2 SVGAGI (reference sequence).

The chain uses TRBV19 and TRBJ1-2; D not certain. The V gene lost 1 base and the J gene lost 4 bases, with 10 bases spanning the gap. Germline V lookup: CDR1 LNHDA, CDR2 SQIVND (reference sequence). This CDR3 is built from 14 residues. CDR3 in amino acids: CASSIAWESYGYTF. CDR3 nucleotide sequence: TGTGCCAGTAGTATAGCTTGGGAGAGCTATGGCTACACCTTC.

This clone was picked up one time. The chain is built from TRBV27 and TRBJ1-4; D perhaps matches TRBD1 (5 bases). There are 14 residues in the CDR3. Trimming shortened V by 5 bases and J by 3 bases, and 10 bases separated the two germline ends. Germline V gene data show CDR1 as MNHEY and CDR2 as SMNVEV (reference sequence). CDR3 in DNA: TGTGCCAGCAGTGGGGCAGGGCCTAATGAAAAACTGTTTTTT. As protein: CASSGAGPNEKLFF. Complete variable domain (other parts from reference TRBV27 and TRBJ1-4): EAQVTQNPRYLITVTGKKLTVTCSQNMNHEYMSWYRQDPGLGLRQIYYSMNVEVTDKGDVPEGYKVSRKEKRNFPLILESPSPNQTSLYFCASSGAGPNEKLFFGSGTQLSVL.

The J gene is TRBJ1-6, the V gene TRBV30; no clear D gene. The CDR3 sequence is 12 residues long. Germline-derived CDR1 and CDR2 are GTSNPN and SVGIG (reference sequence). The V end was cut by 5 bases, the J end by 6 bases, with 8 bases between. Here the CDR3 reads CAWQFSNSPLHF. The CDR3 DNA reads as TGTGCCTGGCAATTCAGTAATTCACCCCTCCACTTT.

The chain carries TRBV5-1 and TRBJ2-1; 15 bases map to TRBD2. Trimming removed 7 bases from V and 7 bases from J; junction bases left unmatched: 9. The CDR3 is 16 residues long. CDR1 SGHRS and CDR2 YFSETQ come from the germline V gene. CDR3 nucleotides: TGCGCCAGCCGAGATAGGACTAGCGGGAGGGCTAATGAGCAGTTCTTC. It codes for CASRDRTSGRANEQFF.

The gene calls are TRBV6-6 and TRBJ2-7; D not resolved. Trimming took 2 bases from V and 4 from J, leaving 12 bases between them. CDR1 and CDR2 from the germline V gene are MNHNY and SVGAGI (reference sequence). The CDR3 extends over 14 amino acids. CDR3 sequence: CASSYALPGYEQYF. CDR3 nucleotide sequence: TGTGCCAGCAGTTACGCACTACCCGGATACGAGCAGTACTTC.

The chain employs TRBV6-5 and TRBJ2-7; 8 bases are a match to TRBD2. The CDR3 spans 15 residues. Germline lookup yields CDR1 MNHEY and CDR2 SVGAGI. V shed 6 bases, J shed 4 bases, and the junction held 11 bases outside the gene matches. CDR3 sequence (DNA): TGTGCCAGCAGCCCCGGGACTAGGGGCTGGTACGAGCAGTACTTC. Translated: CASSPGTRGWYEQYF.

The gene calls are TRBV5-8 and TRBJ1-3, with a tentative D call TRBD1 (6 bases). Trimming pared 0 bases from V and 7 bases from J, leaving 14 bases between. The V gene's germline CDR1 is SGHTS and CDR2 YDEGEE. The CDR3 runs 15 residues. CDR3 residues: CASSLGTGTMNTIYF. DNA for the CDR3: TGTGCCAGCAGCTTGGGAACCGGGACAATGAACACCATATATTTT.